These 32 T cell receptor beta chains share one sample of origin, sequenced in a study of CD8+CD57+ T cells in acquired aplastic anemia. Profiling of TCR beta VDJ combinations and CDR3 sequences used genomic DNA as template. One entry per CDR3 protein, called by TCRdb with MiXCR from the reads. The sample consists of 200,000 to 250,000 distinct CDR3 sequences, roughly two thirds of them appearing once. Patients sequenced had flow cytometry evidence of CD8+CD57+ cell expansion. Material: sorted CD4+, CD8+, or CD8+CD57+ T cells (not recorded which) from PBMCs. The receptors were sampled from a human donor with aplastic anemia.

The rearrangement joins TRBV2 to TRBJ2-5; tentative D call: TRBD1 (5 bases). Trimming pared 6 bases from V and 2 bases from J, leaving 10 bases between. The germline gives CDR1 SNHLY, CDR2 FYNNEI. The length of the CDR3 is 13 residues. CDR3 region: CASRDSPQETQYF. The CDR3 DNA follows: TGTGCCAGCAGAGACAGCCCACAAGAGACCCAGTACTTC.

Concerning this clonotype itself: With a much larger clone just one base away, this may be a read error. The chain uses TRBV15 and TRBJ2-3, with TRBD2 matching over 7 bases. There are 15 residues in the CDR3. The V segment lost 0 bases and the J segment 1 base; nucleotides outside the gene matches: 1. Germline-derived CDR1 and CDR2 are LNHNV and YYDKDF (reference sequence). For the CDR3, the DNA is TGTGCCACCAGCAGAGATCGGGGGGGCACAGATACGCAGTATTTT. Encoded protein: CATSRDRGGTDTQYF.

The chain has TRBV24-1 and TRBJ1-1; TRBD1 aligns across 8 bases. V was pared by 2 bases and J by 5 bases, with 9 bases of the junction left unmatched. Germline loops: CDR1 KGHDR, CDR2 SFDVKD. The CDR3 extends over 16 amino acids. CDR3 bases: TGTGCCACCAGTGATTCCCAGGGGGCAAAGGGAACTGAAGCTTTCTTT. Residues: CATSDSQGAKGTEAFF.

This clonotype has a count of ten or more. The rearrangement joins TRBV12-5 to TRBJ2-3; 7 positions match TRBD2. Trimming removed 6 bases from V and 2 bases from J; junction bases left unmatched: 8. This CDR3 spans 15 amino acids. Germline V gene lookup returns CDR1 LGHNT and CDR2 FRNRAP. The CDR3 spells CASGPGLRDTDTQYF. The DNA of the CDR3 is TGTGCTAGTGGACCGGGACTAAGAGACACAGATACGCAGTATTTT.

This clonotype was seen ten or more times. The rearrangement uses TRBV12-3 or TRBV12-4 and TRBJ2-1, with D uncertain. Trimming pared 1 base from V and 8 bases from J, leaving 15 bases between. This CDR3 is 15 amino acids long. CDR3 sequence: CASSLVLGQPDEQFF. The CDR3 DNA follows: TGTGCCAGCAGTTTAGTTCTGGGCCAACCAGATGAGCAGTTCTTC.

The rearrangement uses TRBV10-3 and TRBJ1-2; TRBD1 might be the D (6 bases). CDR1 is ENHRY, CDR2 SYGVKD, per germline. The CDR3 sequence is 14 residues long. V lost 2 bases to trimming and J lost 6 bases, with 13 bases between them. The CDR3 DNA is TGTGCCATCAGTGAGGGACAGAACATTGATGGCTACACCTTC. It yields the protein CAISEGQNIDGYTF.

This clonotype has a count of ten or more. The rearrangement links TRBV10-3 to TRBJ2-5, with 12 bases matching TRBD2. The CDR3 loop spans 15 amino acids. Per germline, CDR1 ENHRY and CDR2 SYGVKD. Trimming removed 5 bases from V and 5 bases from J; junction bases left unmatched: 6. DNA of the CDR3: TGTGCCATCAGTAAACTAGCGGGGGGCGGGGAGACCCAGTACTTC. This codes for CAISKLAGGGETQYF.

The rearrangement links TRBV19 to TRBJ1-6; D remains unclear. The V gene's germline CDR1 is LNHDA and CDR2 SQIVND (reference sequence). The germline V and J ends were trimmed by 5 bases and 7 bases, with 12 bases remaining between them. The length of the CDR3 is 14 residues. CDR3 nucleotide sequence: TGTGCCAGTAGTCTTCAGGATGGGAATTCACCCCTCCACTTT. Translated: CASSLQDGNSPLHF.

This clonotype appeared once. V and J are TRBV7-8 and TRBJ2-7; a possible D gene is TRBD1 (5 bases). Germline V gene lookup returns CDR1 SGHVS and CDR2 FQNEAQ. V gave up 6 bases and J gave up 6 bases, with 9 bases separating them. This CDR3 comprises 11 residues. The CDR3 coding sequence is TGTGCCAGCAGTAAGGGGATCGAGCAGTACTTC. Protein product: CASSKGIEQYF.

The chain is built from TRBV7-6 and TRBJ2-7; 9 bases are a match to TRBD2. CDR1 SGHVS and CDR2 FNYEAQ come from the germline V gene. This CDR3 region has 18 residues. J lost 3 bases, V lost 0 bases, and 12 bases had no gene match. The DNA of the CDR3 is TGTGCCAGCAGCTTAGCTGAGTCGGGCCTAGCGGGGAACTACGAGCAGTACTTC. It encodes CASSLAESGLAGNYEQYF. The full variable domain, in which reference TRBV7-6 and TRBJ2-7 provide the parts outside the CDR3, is GAGVSQSPRYKVTKRGQDVALRCDPISGHVSLYWYRQALGQGPEFLTYFNYEAQQDKSGLPNDRFSAERPEGSISTLTIQRTEQRDSAMYRCASSLAESGLAGNYEQYFGPGTRLTVT.

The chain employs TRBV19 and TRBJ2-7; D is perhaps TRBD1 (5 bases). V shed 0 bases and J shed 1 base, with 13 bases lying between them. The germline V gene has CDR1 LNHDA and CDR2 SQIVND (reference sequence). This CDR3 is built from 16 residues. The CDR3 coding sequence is TGTGCCAGTAGTATAGATCTAGGGGCGTCGTCCTACGAGCAGTACTTC. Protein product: CASSIDLGASSYEQYF.

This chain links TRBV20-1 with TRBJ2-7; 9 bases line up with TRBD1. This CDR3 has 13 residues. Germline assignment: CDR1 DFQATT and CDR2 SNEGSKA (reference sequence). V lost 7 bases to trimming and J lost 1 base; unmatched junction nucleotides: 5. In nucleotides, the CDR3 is TGCAGTGGGGAACAGGGGGCTTCCTACGAGCAGTACTTC. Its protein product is CSGEQGASYEQYF.

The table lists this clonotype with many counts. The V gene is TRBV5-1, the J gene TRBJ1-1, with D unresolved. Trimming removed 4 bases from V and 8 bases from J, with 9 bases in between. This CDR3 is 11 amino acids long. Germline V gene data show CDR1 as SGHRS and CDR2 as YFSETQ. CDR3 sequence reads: CASSGSWEAFF. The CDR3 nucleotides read TGCGCCAGCAGCGGCAGCTGGGAAGCTTTCTTT.

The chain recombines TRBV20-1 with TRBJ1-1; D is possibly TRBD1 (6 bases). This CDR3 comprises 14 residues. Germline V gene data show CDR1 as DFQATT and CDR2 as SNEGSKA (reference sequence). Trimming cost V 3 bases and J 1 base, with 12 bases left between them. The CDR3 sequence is CSASTTGRNTEAFF. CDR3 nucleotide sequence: TGCAGTGCTAGCACCACAGGGAGGAACACTGAAGCTTTCTTT.

The CDR3 reads CASSVELMGDGYTEAFF. CDR3 DNA: TGTGCCAGCAGCGTAGAGCTGATGGGGGATGGCTACACTGAAGCTTTCTTT. This rearrangement joins TRBV9 to TRBJ1-1; D may be TRBD1 (5 bases). The germline V and J ends were trimmed by 0 bases and 3 bases, with 18 bases remaining between them. Germline assignment: CDR1 SGDLS and CDR2 YYNGEE. This CDR3 is built from 17 residues. The whole variable domain, remainder taken from reference TRBV9 and TRBJ1-1, is DSGVTQTPKHLITATGQRVTLRCSPRSGDLSVYWYQQSLDQGLQFLIQYYNGEERAKGNILERFSAQQFPDLHSELNLSSLELGDSALYFCASSVELMGDGYTEAFFGQGTRLTVV.

The CDR3 coding sequence is TGCGCCAGCAGTGAGTCAGGGATCCTTTTCTCTGGGGCCAACGTCCTGACTTTC. Translation gives CASSESGILFSGANVLTF. The chain carries TRBV10-2 and TRBJ2-6; the D is unclear. The CDR3 totals 18 residues. CDR1 and CDR2 from the germline V gene are WSHSY and SAAADI. Trimming removed 0 bases from V and 0 bases from J, with 12 bases in between.

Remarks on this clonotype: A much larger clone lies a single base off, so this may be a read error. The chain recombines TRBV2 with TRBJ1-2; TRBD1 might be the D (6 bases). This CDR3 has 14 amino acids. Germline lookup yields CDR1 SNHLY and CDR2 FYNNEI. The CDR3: CAGSGVGGGYGYTF. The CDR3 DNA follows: TGTGCCGGCAGTGGGGTCGGGGGCGGGTATGGCTACACCTTC.

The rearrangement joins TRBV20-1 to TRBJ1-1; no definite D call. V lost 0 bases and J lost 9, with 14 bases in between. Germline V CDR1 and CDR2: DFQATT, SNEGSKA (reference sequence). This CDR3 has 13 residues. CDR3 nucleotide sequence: TGCAGTGCTAGAGATCCGCAAACCCTGAAAGCTTTCTTT. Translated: CSARDPQTLKAFF.

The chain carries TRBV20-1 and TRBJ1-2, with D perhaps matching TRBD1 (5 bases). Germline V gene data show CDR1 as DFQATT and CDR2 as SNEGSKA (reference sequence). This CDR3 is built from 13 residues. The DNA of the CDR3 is TGCAGCGCCCCCCCCGATTCAGGGTTTGGCTACACCTTC. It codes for CSAPPDSGFGYTF.

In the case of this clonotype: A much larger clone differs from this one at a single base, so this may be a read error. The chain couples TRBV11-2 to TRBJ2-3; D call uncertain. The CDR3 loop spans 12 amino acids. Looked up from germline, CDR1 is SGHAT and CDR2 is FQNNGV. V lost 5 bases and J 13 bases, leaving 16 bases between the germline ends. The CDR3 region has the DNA TGTGCCAGCAGCACGGTCGGCCCGGAAGAGTATTTT. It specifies CASSTVGPEEYF.

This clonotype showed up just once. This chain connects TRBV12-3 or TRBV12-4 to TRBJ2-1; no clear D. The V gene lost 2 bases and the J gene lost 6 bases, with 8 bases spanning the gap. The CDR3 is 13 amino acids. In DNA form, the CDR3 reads TGTGCCAGCAGTTTACGTGAGGTCAATGAGCAGTTCTTC. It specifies CASSLREVNEQFF.

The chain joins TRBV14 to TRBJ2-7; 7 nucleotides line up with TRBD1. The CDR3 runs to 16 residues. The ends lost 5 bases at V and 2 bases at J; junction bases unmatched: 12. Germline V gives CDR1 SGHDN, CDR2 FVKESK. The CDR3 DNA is TGTGCCAGCAGCTGCGACAGGGTTCTCAGACCCTACGAGCAGTACTTC. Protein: CASSCDRVLRPYEQYF.

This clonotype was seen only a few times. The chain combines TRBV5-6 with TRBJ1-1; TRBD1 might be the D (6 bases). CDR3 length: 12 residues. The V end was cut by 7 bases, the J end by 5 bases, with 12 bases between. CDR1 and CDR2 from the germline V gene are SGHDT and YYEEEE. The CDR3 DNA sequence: TGTGCCAGCGCAACAGGGAAAACTGAAGCTTTCTTT. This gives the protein CASATGKTEAFF. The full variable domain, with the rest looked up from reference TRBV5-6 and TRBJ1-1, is DAGVTQSPTHLIKTRGQQVTLRCSPKSGHDTVSWYQQALGQGPQFIFQYYEEEERQRGNFPDRFSGHQFPNYSSELNVNALLLGDSALYLCASATGKTEAFFGQGTRLTVV.

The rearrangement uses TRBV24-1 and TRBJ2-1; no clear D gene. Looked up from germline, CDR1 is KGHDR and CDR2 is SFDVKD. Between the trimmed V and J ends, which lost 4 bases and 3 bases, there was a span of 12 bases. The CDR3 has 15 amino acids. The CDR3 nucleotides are TGTGCCACCAGTGAGTCTAGATCGGTCTACAATGAGCAGTTCTTC. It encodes CATSESRSVYNEQFF.

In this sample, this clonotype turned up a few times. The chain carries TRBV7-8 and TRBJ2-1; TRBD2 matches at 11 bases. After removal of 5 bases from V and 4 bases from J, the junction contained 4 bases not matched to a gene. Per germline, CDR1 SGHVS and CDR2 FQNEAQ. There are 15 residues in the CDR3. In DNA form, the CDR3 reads TGTGCCAGCAGCCAGGGACTAGCGGAATACAATGAGCAGTTCTTC. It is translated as CASSQGLAEYNEQFF.

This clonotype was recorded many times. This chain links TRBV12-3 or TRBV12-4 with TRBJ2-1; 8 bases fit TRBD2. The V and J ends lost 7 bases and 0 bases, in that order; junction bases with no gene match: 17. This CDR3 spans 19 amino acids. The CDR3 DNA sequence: TGTGCCAGCACCCCTCTACCCACGGGGGGGCCATACTCCTACAATGAGCAGTTCTTC. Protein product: CASTPLPTGGPYSYNEQFF.

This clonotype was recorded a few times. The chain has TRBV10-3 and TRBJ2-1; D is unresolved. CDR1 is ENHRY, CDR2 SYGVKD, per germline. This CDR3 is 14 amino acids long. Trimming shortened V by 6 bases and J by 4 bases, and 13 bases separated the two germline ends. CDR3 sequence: CAISFSEIYNEQFF. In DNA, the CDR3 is TGTGCCATCAGCTTCTCCGAGATATACAATGAGCAGTTCTTC.

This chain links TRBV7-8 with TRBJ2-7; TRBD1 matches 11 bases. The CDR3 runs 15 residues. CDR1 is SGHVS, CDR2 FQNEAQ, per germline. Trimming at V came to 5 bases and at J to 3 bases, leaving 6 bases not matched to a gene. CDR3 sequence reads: CASSTTGTGGYEQYF. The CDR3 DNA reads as TGTGCCAGCAGCACGACCGGGACAGGGGGCTACGAGCAGTACTTC.

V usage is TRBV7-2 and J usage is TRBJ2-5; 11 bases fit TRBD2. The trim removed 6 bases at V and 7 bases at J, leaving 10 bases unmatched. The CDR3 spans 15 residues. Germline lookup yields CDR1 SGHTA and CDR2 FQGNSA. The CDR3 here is CASRYTSGGLGTQYF. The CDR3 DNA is TGTGCCAGCAGGTACACTAGCGGGGGACTCGGGACCCAGTACTTC.

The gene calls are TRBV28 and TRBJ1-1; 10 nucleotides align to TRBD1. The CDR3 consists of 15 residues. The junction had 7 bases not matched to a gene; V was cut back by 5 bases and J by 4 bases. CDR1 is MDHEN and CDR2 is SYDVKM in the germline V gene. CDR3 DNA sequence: TGTGCCAGCAGTGGGACAGGGGCTCGGGCCACTGAAGCTTTCTTT. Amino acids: CASSGTGARATEAFF.

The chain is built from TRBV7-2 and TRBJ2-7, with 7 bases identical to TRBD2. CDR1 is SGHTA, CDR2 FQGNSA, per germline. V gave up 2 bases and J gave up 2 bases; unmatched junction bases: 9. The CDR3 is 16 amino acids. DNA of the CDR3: TGTGCCAGCAGCTTAATGTTTGGCGGGGGACCCTACGAGCAGTACTTC. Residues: CASSLMFGGGPYEQYF. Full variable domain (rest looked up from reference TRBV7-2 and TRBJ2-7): GAGVSQSPSNKVTEKGKDVELRCDPISGHTALYWYRQSLGQGLEFLIYFQGNSAPDKSGLPSDRFSAERTGGSVSTLTIQRTQQEDSAVYLCASSLMFGGGPYEQYFGPGTRLTVT.

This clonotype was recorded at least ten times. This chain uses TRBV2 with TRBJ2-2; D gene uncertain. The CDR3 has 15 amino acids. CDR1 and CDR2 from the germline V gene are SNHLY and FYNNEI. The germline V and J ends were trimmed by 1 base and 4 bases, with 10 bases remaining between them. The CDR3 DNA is TGTGCCAGCAGTGAAGTCCTAATTCTCACCGGGGAGCTGTTTTTT. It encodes CASSEVLILTGELFF.